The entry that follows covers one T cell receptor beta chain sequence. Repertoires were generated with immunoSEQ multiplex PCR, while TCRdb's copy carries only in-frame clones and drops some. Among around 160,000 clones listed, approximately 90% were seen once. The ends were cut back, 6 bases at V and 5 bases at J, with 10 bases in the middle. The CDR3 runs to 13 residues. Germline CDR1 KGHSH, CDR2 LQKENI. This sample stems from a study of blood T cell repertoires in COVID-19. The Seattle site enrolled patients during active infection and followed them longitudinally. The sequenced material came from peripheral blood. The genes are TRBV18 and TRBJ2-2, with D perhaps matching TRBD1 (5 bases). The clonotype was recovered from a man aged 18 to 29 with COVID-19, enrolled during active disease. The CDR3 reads CASSVSGTGELFF. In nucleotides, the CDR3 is TGTGCCAGCTCGGTCTCAGGGACCGGGGAGCTGTTTTTT.